The present TCR beta chain was sequenced within a study of blood T cell repertoires in COVID-19. Looking at the study overall: COVID-19 samples, acute and convalescent, were from the United States, Italy and Spain. T cells, B-cell-depleted T cells, or PBMCs supplied cDNA or gDNA.

Original analysis: Estimation of nucleated cell counts relied on the amplification of reference gene primers. Clones were sequenced by immunoSEQ multiplex PCR, and TCRdb holds only the in-frame ones, with some missing. V, J and clone size were drawn from that table, and D and trimming were deduced from the DNA. The sample lists approximately 140,000 clones, around 90% occurring once. V was cut by 5 bases and J by 5 bases, with 13 bases left in between. Germline V lookup: CDR1 SGDLS, CDR2 YYNGEE. CDR3 length: 13 residues. This clone was detected once. The chain employs TRBV9 and TRBJ1-1; tentatively, D is TRBD1 (6 bases). The specimen sequenced was peripheral blood. The sequence derives from a woman aged 55-69 years with active or convalescent COVID-19. CDR3 nucleotides: TGTGCCAGCAGAGGCGAACAGGGAACTGAAGCTTTCTTT. Protein product: CASRGEQGTEAFF.